This T cell receptor beta chain came from a study of T cell responses to AZD1222 COVID-19 vaccine. In the study overall: Second-dose intervals of approximately 4 or approximately 12 weeks were pooled.

Remarks on this clone: Its antigen is as yet unknown.

Overall study findings and caveats: Two doses of AZD1222 preceded a rise in Spike-specific TCR breadth and depth. Nearly half of spike-specific TCRs reportedly target variant regions that are unmutated in the B.1.351 and B.1.1.7 variants. White British donors predominated, females outnumbered males, and clonal diversity was possibly underestimated.

Method: immunoSEQ multiplex PCR; TCRdb's copy keeps in-frame clones and lacks some. The sample includes fewer than 250,000 clones, almost 95% of them seen just once. Germline V CDR1 and CDR2: LGHDT, YNNKEL (reference sequence). V lost 4 bases and J 6 bases, leaving 8 bases between the germline ends. This CDR3 spans 12 amino acids. The sequenced sample was peripheral blood, obtained on day 0 of AZD1222 vaccination. The sequence was obtained from an adult in good health. The J gene is TRBJ2-3, the V gene TRBV3-1 (or the pseudogene TRBV3-2), with D unresolved. As DNA, the CDR3 is TGTGCCAGCAGCCGACAAGTCGATACGCAGTATTTT. This translates into CASSRQVDTQYF.